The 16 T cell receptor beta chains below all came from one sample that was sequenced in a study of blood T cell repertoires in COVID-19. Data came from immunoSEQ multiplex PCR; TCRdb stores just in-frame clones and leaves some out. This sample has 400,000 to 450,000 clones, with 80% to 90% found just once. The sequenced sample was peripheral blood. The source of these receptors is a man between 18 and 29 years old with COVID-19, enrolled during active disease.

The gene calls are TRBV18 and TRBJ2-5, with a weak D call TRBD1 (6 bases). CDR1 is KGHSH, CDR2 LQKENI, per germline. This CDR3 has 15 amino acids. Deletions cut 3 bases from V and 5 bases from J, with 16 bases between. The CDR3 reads CASSPGTLLTETQYF. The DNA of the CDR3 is TGTGCCAGCTCACCGGGGACACTTTTGACGGAGACCCAGTACTTC.

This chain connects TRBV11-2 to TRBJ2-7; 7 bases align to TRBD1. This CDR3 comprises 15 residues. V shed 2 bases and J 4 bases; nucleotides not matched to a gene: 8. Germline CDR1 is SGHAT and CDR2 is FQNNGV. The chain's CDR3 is CASSLFPGGNYEQYF. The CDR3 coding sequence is TGTGCCAGCAGCTTATTCCCAGGGGGTAATTACGAGCAGTACTTC.

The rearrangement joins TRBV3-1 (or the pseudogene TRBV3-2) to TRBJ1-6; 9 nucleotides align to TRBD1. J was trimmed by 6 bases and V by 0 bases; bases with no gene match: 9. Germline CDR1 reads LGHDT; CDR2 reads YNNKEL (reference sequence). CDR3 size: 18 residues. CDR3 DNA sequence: TGTGCCAGCAGCCAAGATTCATTTTCGGGACAGGGTAATTCACCCCTCCACTTT. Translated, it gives CASSQDSFSGQGNSPLHF.

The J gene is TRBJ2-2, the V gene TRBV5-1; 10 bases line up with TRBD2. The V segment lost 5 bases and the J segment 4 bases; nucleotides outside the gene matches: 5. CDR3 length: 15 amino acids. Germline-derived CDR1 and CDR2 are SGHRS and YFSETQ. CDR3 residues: CASSSGLATTGELFF. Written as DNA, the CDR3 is TGCGCCAGCAGTTCGGGACTAGCGACCACCGGGGAGCTGTTTTTT.

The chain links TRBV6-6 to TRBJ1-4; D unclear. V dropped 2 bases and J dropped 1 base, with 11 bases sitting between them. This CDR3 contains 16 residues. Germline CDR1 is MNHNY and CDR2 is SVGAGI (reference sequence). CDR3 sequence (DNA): TGTGCCAGCAGTTACAGGGAGGACGTAACTAATGAAAAACTGTTTTTT. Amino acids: CASSYREDVTNEKLFF.

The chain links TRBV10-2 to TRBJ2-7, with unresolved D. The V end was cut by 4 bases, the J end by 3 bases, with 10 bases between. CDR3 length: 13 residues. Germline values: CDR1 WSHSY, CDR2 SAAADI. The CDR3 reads CASSVAVYYEQYF. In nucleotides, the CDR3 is TGCGCCAGCAGTGTCGCGGTCTACTACGAGCAGTACTTC.

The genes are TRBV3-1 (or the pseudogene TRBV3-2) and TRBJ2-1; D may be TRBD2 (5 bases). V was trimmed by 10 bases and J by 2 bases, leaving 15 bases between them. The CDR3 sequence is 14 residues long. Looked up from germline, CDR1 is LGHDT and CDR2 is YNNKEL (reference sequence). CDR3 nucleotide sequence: TGTGCCACCGTATCGGGGTCAGCCTACAATGAGCAGTTCTTC. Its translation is CATVSGSAYNEQFF.

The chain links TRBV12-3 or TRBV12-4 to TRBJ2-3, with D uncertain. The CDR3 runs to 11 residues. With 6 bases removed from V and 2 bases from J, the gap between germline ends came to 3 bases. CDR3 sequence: CASSITDTQYF. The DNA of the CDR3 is TGTGCCAGCAGCATCACAGATACGCAGTATTTT.

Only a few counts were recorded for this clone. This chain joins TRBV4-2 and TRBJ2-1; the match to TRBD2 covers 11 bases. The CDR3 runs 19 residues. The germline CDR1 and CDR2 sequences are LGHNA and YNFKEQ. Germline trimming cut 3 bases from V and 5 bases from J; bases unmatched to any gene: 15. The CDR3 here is CASSHGAGLAAFGDNEQFF. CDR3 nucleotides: TGTGCCAGCAGCCACGGGGCGGGACTAGCGGCTTTCGGGGACAATGAGCAGTTCTTC.

The CDR3 DNA sequence: TGTGCCACCAGTGATGGACAGGGGGCAAATGAGCAGTACTTC. Translating it yields CATSDGQGANEQYF. The rearrangement links TRBV24-1 to TRBJ2-7; 11 bases match TRBD1. CDR3 size: 14 residues. Germline V gives CDR1 KGHDR, CDR2 SFDVKD. The junction had 4 bases not matched to a gene; V was cut back by 3 bases and J by 7 bases.

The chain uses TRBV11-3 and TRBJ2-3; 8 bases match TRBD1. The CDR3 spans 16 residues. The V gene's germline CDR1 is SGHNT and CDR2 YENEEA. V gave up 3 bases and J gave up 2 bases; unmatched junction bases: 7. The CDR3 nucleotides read TGTGCCAGCAGCTTTTACGAGACAGGGGTCACAGATACGCAGTATTTT. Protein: CASSFYETGVTDTQYF.

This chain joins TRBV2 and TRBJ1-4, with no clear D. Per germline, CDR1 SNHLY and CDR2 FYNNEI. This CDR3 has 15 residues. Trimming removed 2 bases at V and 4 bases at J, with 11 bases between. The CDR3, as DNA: TGTGCCAGCAGTGAAAACGCAGGCAATAATGAAAAACTGTTTTTT. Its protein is CASSENAGNNEKLFF.

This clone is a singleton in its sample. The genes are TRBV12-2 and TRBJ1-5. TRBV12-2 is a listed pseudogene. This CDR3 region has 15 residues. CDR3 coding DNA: TGTGCAAGTCGCTTTTTTGAATTTGCGCTGAAGCCCCAGCATTTT. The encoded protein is CASRFFEFALKPQHF.

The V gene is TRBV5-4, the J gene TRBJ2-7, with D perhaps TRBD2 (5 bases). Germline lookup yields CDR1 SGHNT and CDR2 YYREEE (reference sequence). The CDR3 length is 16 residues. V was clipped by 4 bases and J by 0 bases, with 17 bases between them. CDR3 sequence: CASSLSLAGGSYEQYF. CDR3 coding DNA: TGTGCCAGCAGCCTCTCCCTAGCAGGAGGCTCCTACGAGCAGTACTTC.

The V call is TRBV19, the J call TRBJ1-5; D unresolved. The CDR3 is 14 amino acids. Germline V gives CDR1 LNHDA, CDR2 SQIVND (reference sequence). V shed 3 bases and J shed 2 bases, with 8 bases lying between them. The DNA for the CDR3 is TGTGCCAGTAGTATTTCTCAGGGCAATCAGCCCCAGCATTTT. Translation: CASSISQGNQPQHF. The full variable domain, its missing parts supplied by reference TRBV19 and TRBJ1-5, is DGGITQSPKYLFRKEGQNVTLSCEQNLNHDAMYWYRQDPGQGLRLIYYSQIVNDFQKGDIAEGYSVSREKKESFPLTVTSAQKNPTAFYLCASSISQGNQPQHFGDGTRLSIL.

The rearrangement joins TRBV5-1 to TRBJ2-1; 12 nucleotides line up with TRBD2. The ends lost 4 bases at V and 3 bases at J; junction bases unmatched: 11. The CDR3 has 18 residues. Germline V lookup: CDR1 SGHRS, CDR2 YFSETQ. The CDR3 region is CASSILAGGKGDYNEQFF. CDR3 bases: TGCGCCAGCAGCATACTAGCGGGAGGAAAGGGAGACTACAATGAGCAGTTCTTC.